Below are 24 T cell receptor beta chains sequenced from a single sample in a study of blood T cell repertoires in COVID-19. Method: immunoSEQ multiplex PCR; TCRdb's copy keeps in-frame clones and lacks some. The sample holds about 200,000 clones, around four fifths seen once. Sequencing input: peripheral blood. These receptors were obtained from a man aged 55 to 70 with COVID-19, enrolled during active disease.

The chain couples TRBV28 to TRBJ1-2; D is undetermined. V lost 2 bases and J lost 3, with 4 bases in between. Germline-derived CDR1 and CDR2 are MDHEN and SYDVKM. The CDR3 is 12 residues long. The CDR3 coding sequence is TGTGCCAGCAGTTTAGAGGACTATGGCTACACCTTC. Its translation: CASSLEDYGYTF.

The chain links TRBV30 to TRBJ2-5; 9 bases agree with TRBD1. Germline V CDR1 and CDR2: GTSNPN, SVGIG (reference sequence). The CDR3 contains 13 residues. V dropped 2 bases and J dropped 5; count of bases not matched to a gene: 3. This chain's CDR3 is CAWSNGQGETQYF. DNA for the CDR3: TGTGCCTGGAGTAACGGACAGGGGGAGACCCAGTACTTC. Full variable domain (outside the CDR3, taken from reference TRBV30 and TRBJ2-5): SQTIHQWPATLVQPVGSPLSLECTVEGTSNPNLYWYRQAAGRGLQLLFYSVGIGQISSEVPQNLSASRPQDRQFILSSKKLLLSDSGFYLCAWSNGQGETQYFGPGTRLLVL.

With regard to this clone: The same CDR3 arises from other DNA sequences in this sample as well. This chain uses TRBV28 with TRBJ2-7; 9 positions agree with TRBD1. The CDR3 is made up of 13 amino acids. The trim removed 6 bases at V and 3 bases at J, leaving 3 bases unmatched. Germline V gives CDR1 MDHEN, CDR2 SYDVKM. CDR3 nucleotides: TGTGCCAGCAGCTCGGGACAGGGCTACGAGCAGTACTTC. Translated: CASSSGQGYEQYF. Complete variable domain (other parts from reference TRBV28 and TRBJ2-7): DVKVTQSSRYLVKRTGEKVFLECVQDMDHENMFWYRQDPGLGLRLIYFSYDVKMKEKGDIPEGYSVSREKKERFSLILESASTNQTSMYLCASSSGQGYEQYFGPGTRLTVT.

The chain has TRBV5-4 and TRBJ1-2, with D possibly matching TRBD1 (6 bases). The CDR3 consists of 15 residues. V was cut by 3 bases and J by 4 bases, with 16 bases left in between. Germline-derived CDR1 and CDR2 are SGHNT and YYREEE (reference sequence). The CDR3: CASSSTQQGGYGYTF. The CDR3 region has the DNA TGTGCCAGCAGCTCAACCCAACAGGGCGGCTATGGCTACACCTTC. Combining the CDR3 with reference TRBV5-4 and TRBJ1-2 gives the whole variable domain ETGVTQSPTHLIKTRGQQVTLRCSSQSGHNTVSWYQQALGQGPQFIFQYYREEENGRGNFPPRFSGLQFPNYSSELNVNALELDDSALYLCASSSTQQGGYGYTFGSGTRLTVV.

This clone was recorded only once. V is TRBV5-1 and J is TRBJ2-2; D ambiguous. Germline CDR1 and CDR2: SGHRS and YFSETQ. The CDR3 has 16 amino acids. Between the trimmed V and J ends, which lost 0 bases and 0 bases, there was a span of 9 bases. In nucleotides, the CDR3 is TGCGCCAGCAGCTTGGAGGTGGGCCCGAACACCGGGGAGCTGTTTTTT. Translation: CASSLEVGPNTGELFF.

The V and J genes are TRBV24-1 and TRBJ1-4; the match to TRBD1 covers 10 bases. Germline V gene data show CDR1 as KGHDR and CDR2 as SFDVKD. V gave up 3 bases and J gave up 8 bases; unmatched junction bases: 2. This CDR3 has 14 amino acids. The CDR3 nucleotides are TGTGCCACCAGTGATCCGGGACAGGGGGAAAAACTGTTTTTT. Translating gives CATSDPGQGEKLFF.

The gene calls are TRBV28 and TRBJ2-1; 9 positions match TRBD1. The CDR3 runs to 15 residues. CDR1 and CDR2 from the germline V gene are MDHEN and SYDVKM. The V segment lost 3 bases and the J segment 7 bases; nucleotides outside the gene matches: 7. The CDR3 region is CASSFTGQGFNEQFF. CDR3 nucleotides: TGTGCCAGCAGTTTTACCGGACAGGGGTTTAATGAGCAGTTCTTC.

This sequence joins TRBV27 and TRBJ1-5; 7 bases map to TRBD1. This CDR3 is built from 13 residues. After removal of 4 bases from V and 6 bases from J, the junction contained 3 bases not matched to a gene. Per germline, CDR1 MNHEY and CDR2 SMNVEV (reference sequence). The CDR3 protein is CASSYRGSQPQHF. Written as DNA, the CDR3 is TGTGCCAGCAGTTACAGGGGCAGTCAGCCCCAGCATTTT.

The chain joins TRBV27 to TRBJ2-3; the D gene is possibly TRBD2 (6 bases). Germline assignment: CDR1 MNHEY and CDR2 SMNVEV (reference sequence). CDR3 length equals 15 residues. V was clipped by 7 bases and J by 0 bases, with 14 bases between them. The CDR3 DNA follows: TGTGCCAGCAAGTGGAGGGGCGCTAGCACAGATACGCAGTATTTT. Translation: CASKWRGASTDTQYF.

Only one count was recorded for this clone. The chain links TRBV27 to TRBJ2-6; D gene uncertain. CDR1 and CDR2 (germline): MNHEY, SMNVEV (reference sequence). This CDR3 has 16 residues. Trimming stripped 0 bases from V and 0 bases from J, with 6 bases between. CDR3: CASSLSRPSGANVLTF. The CDR3 DNA sequence: TGTGCCAGCAGTTTATCGAGGCCCTCTGGGGCCAACGTCCTGACTTTC.

J is TRBJ2-5 and V is TRBV11-2; tentatively, D is TRBD2 (6 bases). This CDR3 has 15 amino acids. Per the germline V gene, CDR1 is SGHAT and CDR2 is FQNNGV. V was shortened by 1 base and J by 5 bases, with 14 bases between the two germline ends. The CDR3: CASSLVIGAGETQYF. Here the CDR3 DNA reads TGTGCCAGCAGCTTAGTAATCGGGGCGGGGGAGACCCAGTACTTC.

The chain uses TRBV5-1 and TRBJ1-6; D perhaps matches TRBD1 (5 bases). This CDR3 spans 15 amino acids. Germline assignment: CDR1 SGHRS and CDR2 YFSETQ. Trimming pared 4 bases from V and 7 bases from J, leaving 15 bases between. The DNA for the CDR3 is TGCGCCAGCAGCCCGGTCCCAGGGTCCAATTCACCCCTCCACTTT. This sequence encodes CASSPVPGSNSPLHF.

J is TRBJ1-1 and V is TRBV29-1, with D unresolved. The V gene's germline CDR1 is SQVTM and CDR2 ANQGSEA. The CDR3 contains 12 residues. V lost 8 bases to trimming and J lost 4 bases, with 14 bases between them. DNA for the CDR3: TGCAGCCTGGCGGGAGTGGGCACTGAAGCTTTCTTT. Translation: CSLAGVGTEAFF.

The chain carries TRBV27 and TRBJ1-6, with D hard to call. This CDR3 has 15 residues. Trimming shortened V by 8 bases and J by 5 bases, and 16 bases separated the two germline ends. Germline V gives CDR1 MNHEY, CDR2 SMNVEV (reference sequence). The CDR3 coding sequence is TGTGCCAGCGGGTACAGAGGGCCTAATAATTCACCCCTCCACTTT. Translating it yields CASGYRGPNNSPLHF.

The V and J genes are TRBV11-3 and TRBJ2-7; D is unclear. CDR3 size: 13 residues. Per germline, CDR1 SGHNT and CDR2 YENEEA. The germline V and J ends were trimmed by 5 bases and 0 bases, with 8 bases remaining between them. In nucleotides, the CDR3 is TGTGCCAGCAGCCTGGGCTCCTCCTACGAGCAGTACTTC. Amino acid sequence: CASSLGSSYEQYF.

V gene TRBV19 combines with J gene TRBJ1-1; D gene unclear. The CDR3 sequence is 12 residues long. The germline gives CDR1 LNHDA, CDR2 SQIVND (reference sequence). The V gene lost 3 bases and the J gene lost 6 bases, with 8 bases spanning the gap. In DNA, the CDR3 is TGTGCCAGTAGTATCCCCGGGGCTGAAGCTTTCTTT. As protein: CASSIPGAEAFF.

V is TRBV28 and J is TRBJ1-5; D uncertain. The CDR3 covers 14 residues. CDR1 MDHEN and CDR2 SYDVKM come from the germline V gene. V lost 2 bases to trimming and J lost 4 bases, with 9 bases between them. The CDR3 reads CASSLRTGNQPQHF. The CDR3 nucleotides read TGTGCCAGCAGTTTAAGAACGGGAAATCAGCCCCAGCATTTT.

Only one count was recorded for this clone. This chain links TRBV6-5 with TRBJ1-4; TRBD1 aligns across 7 bases. The junction had 8 bases not matched to a gene; V was cut back by 2 bases and J by 5 bases. CDR3 length: 16 residues. Germline CDR1 is MNHEY and CDR2 is SVGAGI. CDR3 region: CASSYLSTGVNEKLFF. CDR3 coding DNA: TGTGCCAGCAGTTACCTTAGCACAGGGGTCAATGAAAAACTGTTTTTT.

The chain combines TRBV5-4 with TRBJ1-2, with 7 bases fitting TRBD1. This CDR3 has 14 residues. CDR1 SGHNT and CDR2 YYREEE come from the germline V gene (reference sequence). With 5 bases clipped from V and 5 bases from J, the junction kept 9 bases outside the gene matches. CDR3 in amino acids: CASRLDRALYGYTF. For the CDR3, the DNA is TGTGCCAGCAGATTAGACAGGGCCCTTTATGGCTACACCTTC. Using reference TRBV5-4 and TRBJ1-2 for the parts outside the CDR3, the full variable domain is ETGVTQSPTHLIKTRGQQVTLRCSSQSGHNTVSWYQQALGQGPQFIFQYYREEENGRGNFPPRFSGLQFPNYSSELNVNALELDDSALYLCASRLDRALYGYTFGSGTRLTVV.

The chain uses TRBV28 and TRBJ1-4, with TRBD1 matching over 9 bases. Germline CDR1 reads MDHEN; CDR2 reads SYDVKM. V shed 6 bases and J 5 bases; nucleotides not matched to a gene: 4. The CDR3 length is 14 residues. This CDR3 is CASSIQGANEKLFF. Written as DNA, the CDR3 is TGTGCCAGCAGCATACAGGGGGCAAATGAAAAACTGTTTTTT.

The chain carries TRBV6-5 and TRBJ2-7; D not resolved. V was shortened by 0 bases and J by 3 bases, with 6 bases between the two germline ends. The CDR3 contains 13 residues. Germline CDR1 and CDR2: MNHEY and SVGAGI. This CDR3 is CASSYSVGYEQYF. As DNA, the CDR3 is TGTGCCAGCAGTTACTCTGTCGGCTACGAGCAGTACTTC.

The chain employs TRBV7-9 and TRBJ1-5, with 7 bases matching TRBD1. Germline-derived CDR1 and CDR2 are SEHNR and FQNEAQ (reference sequence). With 1 base clipped from V and 4 bases from J, the junction kept 4 bases outside the gene matches. The CDR3 is 15 amino acids. Here the CDR3 reads CASSLEGGGNQPQHF. CDR3 bases: TGTGCCAGCAGCTTAGAAGGGGGCGGTAATCAGCCCCAGCATTTT.

The chain is built from TRBV27 and TRBJ2-5, with unresolved D. The V gene's germline CDR1 is MNHEY and CDR2 SMNVEV (reference sequence). Trimming left V 2 bases short and J 2 bases short, with 21 bases between. The CDR3 contains 18 residues. The CDR3 coding sequence is TGTGCCAGCAGTTTAGTTGCGAGACGGGTCTCATTTCAAGAGACCCAGTACTTC. This codes for CASSLVARRVSFQETQYF.

The V call is TRBV28, the J call TRBJ1-5; TRBD1 agrees at 7 bases. The trim removed 9 bases at V and 5 bases at J, leaving 7 bases unmatched. The CDR3 is 13 residues long. Germline CDR1 and CDR2: MDHEN and SYDVKM. This CDR3 reads CASEKGGHQPQHF. The CDR3, as DNA: TGTGCCAGTGAAAAAGGGGGCCATCAGCCCCAGCATTTT.